The rows below give T cell receptor beta chains drawn from one sample of a study of T-cell memory formation after mild COVID-19. From the 5' RACE reads, TCRdb called clonotypes with MiXCR, one entry per CDR3 protein. The data hold 350,000 or so distinct CDR3 sequences, with approximately 12% observed a single time. The sequenced sample consisted of PBMCs or a T cell subset sorted from them (not recorded which). The receptors derive from a young man who had mild COVID-19 (a few samples of this study predate the infection). Cell type and time point are not known. CDR3s include the opening cysteine and the closing phenylalanine or tryptophan.

j_call v_call cdr3_aa
TRBJ2-2 TRBV12-3/TRBV12-4 CASSSLGGSTGELFF
TRBJ2-1 TRBV6-6 CASKLGASGGNEQFF
TRBJ1-1 TRBV29-1 CSSKNMNTEAFF
TRBJ2-5 TRBV7-2 CASSWTGRETQYF
TRBJ2-5 TRBV6-2/TRBV6-3 CASSPLRVENRTQYF
TRBJ1-2 TRBV20-1 CSARDPQGVRDGYTF
TRBJ2-3 TRBV5-1 CASSWGRAGTLTDTQYF
TRBJ1-3 TRBV7-9 CASSVRQGRNTIYF
TRBJ1-1 TRBV2 CASRVLSADTEAFF
TRBJ2-1 TRBV12-3/TRBV12-4 CASSLRGLKPYNEQFF
TRBJ2-7 TRBV5-1 CASSLARGLRGFYEQYF
TRBJ1-1 TRBV7-9 CASSLARGENTEAFF
TRBJ2-7 TRBV30 CAWSVRGPDEQYF
TRBJ2-2 TRBV5-6 CASSLYFGTGNTGELFF
TRBJ2-1 TRBV7-9 CASSLGQKEQFF
TRBJ2-2 TRBV5-5 CASSFPSGNTGELFF
TRBJ1-4 TRBV14 CASSQDWGSNEKLFF
TRBJ2-2 TRBV6-2/TRBV6-3 CASSWERLHTGELFF
TRBJ2-5 TRBV5-1 CASSLDRGPQETQYF
TRBJ2-4 TRBV9 CASSVGGGTWGNIQYF
TRBJ2-5 TRBV5-1 CASSLGAAPETQYF
TRBJ1-6 TRBV6-5 CASSYSPLTGAGSPLHF
TRBJ2-3 TRBV2 CASSIGGADTQYF
TRBJ2-3 TRBV10-1 CASSDHGIAGGLGTQYF
TRBJ1-1 TRBV7-2 CASSSPQGRPANTEAFF
TRBJ2-1 TRBV5-1 CASSLETGTAGYNEQFF
TRBJ2-5 TRBV4-3 CASSLNLAVLETQYF
TRBJ2-5 TRBV12-3/TRBV12-4 CASSILQGVRETQYF
TRBJ1-1 TRBV6-5 CASSPVRQDTEAFF
TRBJ2-1 TRBV14 CASSQRAWVGSNEQFF
TRBJ1-2 TRBV28 CASNQGTYGYTF
TRBJ2-1 TRBV19 CASSIGGRAWNEQFF
TRBJ2-4 TRBV4-2 CASSQDSGNKNIQYF
TRBJ1-5 TRBV7-7 CASSLAREGASNQPQHF
TRBJ2-1 TRBV7-9 CATGGQGSNEQFF
TRBJ2-5 TRBV7-2 CASSLALGRETQYF
TRBJ2-5 TRBV7-8 CASSEDRETQYF
TRBJ1-1 TRBV6-2/TRBV6-3 CASANTEAFF
TRBJ2-7 TRBV20-1 CSAITGHGSYEQYF
TRBJ2-5 TRBV7-8 CASSLPRQDSQYF
TRBJ2-3 TRBV18 CASSPDSGTKDTQYF
TRBJ2-1 TRBV7-9 CASSLQGNEQFF
TRBJ2-1 TRBV24-1 CATSSRTGDYNEQFF
TRBJ2-7 TRBV9 CASSSTSGVSGEQYF
TRBJ2-5 TRBV7-6 CASGLPAQETQYF
TRBJ1-2 TRBV20-1 CSAPRGDGYTF
TRBJ2-2 TRBV27 CASRQSLAGGNTGELFF
TRBJ1-2 TRBV4-1 CASSQDHQGGYGYTF
TRBJ1-6 TRBV6-4 CASMQEWAYNSPLHF
TRBJ2-7 TRBV5-1 CASSLNPGPYEQYF
TRBJ2-2 TRBV4-2 CASSQAGRDTGELFF
TRBJ2-5 TRBV20-1 CSARGTSERTQYF
TRBJ1-5 TRBV19 CASSPLGRDLGSNQPQHF
TRBJ2-3 TRBV29-1 CSVGAGVSTDTQYF
TRBJ1-1 TRBV20-1 CSASRGWGDTEAFF